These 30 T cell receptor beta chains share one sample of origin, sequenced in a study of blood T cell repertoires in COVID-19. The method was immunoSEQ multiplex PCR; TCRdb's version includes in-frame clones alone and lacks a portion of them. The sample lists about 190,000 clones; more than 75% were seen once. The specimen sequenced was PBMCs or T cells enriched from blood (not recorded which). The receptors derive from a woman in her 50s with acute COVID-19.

CDR3 nucleotide sequence: TGTGCCAGTACCCGTACAGGGATGGTCGCTGAAGCTTTCTTT. Protein: CASTRTGMVAEAFF. The genes are TRBV19 and TRBJ1-1; TRBD1 might be the D (6 bases). Germline V CDR1 and CDR2: LNHDA, SQIVND (reference sequence). With 7 bases removed from V and 6 bases from J, the gap between germline ends came to 18 bases. CDR3 length equals 14 residues.

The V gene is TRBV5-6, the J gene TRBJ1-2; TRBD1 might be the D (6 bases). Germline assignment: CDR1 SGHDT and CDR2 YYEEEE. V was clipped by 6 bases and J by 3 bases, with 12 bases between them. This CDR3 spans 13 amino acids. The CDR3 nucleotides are TGTGCCAGCACCTCCCCAGGGGACTATGGCTACACCTTC. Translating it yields CASTSPGDYGYTF.

The CDR3 loop is CASSLGQGLDTEAFF. The DNA of the CDR3 is TGTGCCAGCAGCTTAGGGCAGGGTTTGGACACTGAAGCTTTCTTT. The chain employs TRBV7-6 and TRBJ1-1, with D possibly TRBD1 on 5 matching bases. Between the trimmed V and J ends, which lost 1 base and 3 bases, there was a span of 12 bases. The CDR3 length is 15 residues. Germline V gene sequence: CDR1 SGHVS, CDR2 FNYEAQ.

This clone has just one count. CDR3 DNA sequence: TGCGCCAGCAGCAAGGACACCGGGACTAGGAGCACAGATACGCAGTATTTT. It yields the protein CASSKDTGTRSTDTQYF. The chain uses TRBV5-1 and TRBJ2-3, with 8 bases fitting TRBD2. The J segment lost 0 bases and the V segment lost 4 bases, leaving 10 bases of the junction unmatched. The V gene's germline CDR1 is SGHRS and CDR2 YFSETQ. This CDR3 spans 17 amino acids. The full variable domain, rest sourced from reference TRBV5-1 and TRBJ2-3, is KAGVTQTPRYLIKTRGQQVTLSCSPISGHRSVSWYQQTPGQGLQFLFEYFSETQRNKGNFPGRFSGRQFSNSRSEMNVSTLELGDSALYLCASSKDTGTRSTDTQYFGPGTRLTVL.

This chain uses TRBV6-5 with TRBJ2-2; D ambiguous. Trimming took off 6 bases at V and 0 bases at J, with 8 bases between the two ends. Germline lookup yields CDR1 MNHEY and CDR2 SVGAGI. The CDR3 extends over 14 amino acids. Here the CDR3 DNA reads TGTGCCAGCAGCCCGGGTGCGAACACCGGGGAGCTGTTTTTT. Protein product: CASSPGANTGELFF.

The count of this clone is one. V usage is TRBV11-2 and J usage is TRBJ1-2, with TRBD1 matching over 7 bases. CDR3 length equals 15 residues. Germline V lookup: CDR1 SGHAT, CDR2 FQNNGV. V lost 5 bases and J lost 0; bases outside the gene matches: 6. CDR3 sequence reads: CASSLTTGTNYGYTF. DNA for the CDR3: TGTGCCAGCAGCCTAACGACAGGGACTAACTATGGCTACACCTTC.

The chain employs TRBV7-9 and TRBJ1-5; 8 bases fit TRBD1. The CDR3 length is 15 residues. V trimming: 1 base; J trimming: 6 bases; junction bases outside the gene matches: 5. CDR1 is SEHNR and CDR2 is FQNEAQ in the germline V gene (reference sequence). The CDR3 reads CASSLGATGVQPQHF. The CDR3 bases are TGTGCCAGCAGCTTAGGGGCGACAGGGGTTCAGCCCCAGCATTTT.

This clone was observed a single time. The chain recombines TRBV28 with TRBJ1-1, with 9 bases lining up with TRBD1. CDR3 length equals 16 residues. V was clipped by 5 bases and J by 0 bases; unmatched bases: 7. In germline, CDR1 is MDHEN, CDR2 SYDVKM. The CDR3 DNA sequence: TGTGCCAGCAGTCTATCGGGACAGGGAATGAACACTGAAGCTTTCTTT. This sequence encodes CASSLSGQGMNTEAFF.

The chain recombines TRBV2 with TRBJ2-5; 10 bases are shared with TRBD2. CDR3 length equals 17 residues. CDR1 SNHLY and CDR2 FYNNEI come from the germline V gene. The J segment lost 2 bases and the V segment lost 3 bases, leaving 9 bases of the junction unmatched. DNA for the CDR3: TGTGCCAGCAGTGAGGGTATCTTAGCGGGGGGACAAGAGACCCAGTACTTC. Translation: CASSEGILAGGQETQYF.

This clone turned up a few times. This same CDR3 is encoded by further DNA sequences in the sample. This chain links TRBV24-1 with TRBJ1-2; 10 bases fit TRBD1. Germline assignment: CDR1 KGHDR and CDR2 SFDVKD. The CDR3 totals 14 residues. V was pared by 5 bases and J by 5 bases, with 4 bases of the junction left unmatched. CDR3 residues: CATSARQGAYGYTF. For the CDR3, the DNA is TGTGCCACCAGTGCGCGACAGGGGGCGTATGGCTACACCTTC.

CDR3: CASSPTDRKNIQYF. DNA of the CDR3: TGCGCCAGCAGCCCGACCGACAGAAAAAACATTCAGTACTTC. V usage is TRBV5-1 and J usage is TRBJ2-4, with D possibly matching TRBD1 (5 bases). V gave up 4 bases and J gave up 4 bases, with 12 bases separating them. This CDR3 has 14 residues. Germline CDR1 reads SGHRS; CDR2 reads YFSETQ. Full variable domain (rest looked up from reference TRBV5-1 and TRBJ2-4): KAGVTQTPRYLIKTRGQQVTLSCSPISGHRSVSWYQQTPGQGLQFLFEYFSETQRNKGNFPGRFSGRQFSNSRSEMNVSTLELGDSALYLCASSPTDRKNIQYFGAGTRLSVL.

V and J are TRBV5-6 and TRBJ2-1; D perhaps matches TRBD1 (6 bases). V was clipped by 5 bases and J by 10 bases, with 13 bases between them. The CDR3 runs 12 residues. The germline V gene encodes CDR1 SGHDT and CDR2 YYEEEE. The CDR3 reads CASSFGTGEQFF. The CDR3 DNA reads TGTGCCAGCAGTTTCGGTACAGGGGAGCAGTTCTTC.

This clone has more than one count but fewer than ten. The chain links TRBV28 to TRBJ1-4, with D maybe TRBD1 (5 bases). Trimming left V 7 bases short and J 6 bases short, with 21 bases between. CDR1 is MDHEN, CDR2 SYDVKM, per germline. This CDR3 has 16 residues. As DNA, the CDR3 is TGTGCCAGCATTTCCGTCCGGGGGGGGATTTATGAAAAACTGTTTTTT. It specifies CASISVRGGIYEKLFF.

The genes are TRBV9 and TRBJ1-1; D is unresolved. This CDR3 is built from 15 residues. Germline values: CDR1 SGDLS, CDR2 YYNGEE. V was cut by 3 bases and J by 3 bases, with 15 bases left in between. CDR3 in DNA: TGTGCCAGCAGCGCCCTAGTGGTTGTGGACACTGAAGCTTTCTTT. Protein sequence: CASSALVVVDTEAFF.

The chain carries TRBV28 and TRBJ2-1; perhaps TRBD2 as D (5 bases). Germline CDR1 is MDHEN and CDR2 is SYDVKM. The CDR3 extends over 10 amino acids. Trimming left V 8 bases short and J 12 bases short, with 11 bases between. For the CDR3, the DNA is TGTGCCAGCGCAGCGGTCGTGCAGTTCTTC. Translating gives CASAAVVQFF. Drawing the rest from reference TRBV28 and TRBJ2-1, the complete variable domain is DVKVTQSSRYLVKRTGEKVFLECVQDMDHENMFWYRQDPGLGLRLIYFSYDVKMKEKGDIPEGYSVSREKKERFSLILESASTNQTSMYLCASAAVVQFFGPGTRLTVL.

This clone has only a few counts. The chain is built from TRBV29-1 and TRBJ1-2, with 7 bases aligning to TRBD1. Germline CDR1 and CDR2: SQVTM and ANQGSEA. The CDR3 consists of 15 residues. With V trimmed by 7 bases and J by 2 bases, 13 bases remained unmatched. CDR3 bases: TGCAGCGCCGCACTCCGGGACAGAGCAAACTATGGCTACACCTTC. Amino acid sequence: CSAALRDRANYGYTF.

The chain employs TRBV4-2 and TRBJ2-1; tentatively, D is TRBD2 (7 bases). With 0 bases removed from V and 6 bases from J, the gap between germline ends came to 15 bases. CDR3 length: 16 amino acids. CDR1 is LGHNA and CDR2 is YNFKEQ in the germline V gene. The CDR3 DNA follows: TGTGCCAGCAGCCAAGAAGGGGGGGGTTTTCTCAATGAGCAGTTCTTC. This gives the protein CASSQEGGGFLNEQFF.

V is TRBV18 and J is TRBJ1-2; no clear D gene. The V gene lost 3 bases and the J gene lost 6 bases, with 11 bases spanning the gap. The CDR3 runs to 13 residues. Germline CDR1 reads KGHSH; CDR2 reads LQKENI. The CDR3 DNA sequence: TGTGCCAGCTCACCCGGGGAATTAGATGGCTACACCTTC. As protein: CASSPGELDGYTF.

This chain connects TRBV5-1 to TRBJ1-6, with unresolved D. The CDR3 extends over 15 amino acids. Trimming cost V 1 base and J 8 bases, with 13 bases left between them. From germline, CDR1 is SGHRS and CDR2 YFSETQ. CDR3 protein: CASSLNRGRDSPLHF. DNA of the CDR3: TGCGCCAGCAGCTTGAATCGGGGAAGAGATTCACCCCTCCACTTT.

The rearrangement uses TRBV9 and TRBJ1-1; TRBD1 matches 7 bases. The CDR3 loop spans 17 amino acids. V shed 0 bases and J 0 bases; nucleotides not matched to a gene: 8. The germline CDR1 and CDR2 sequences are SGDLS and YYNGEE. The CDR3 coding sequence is TGTGCCAGCAGCGTAGGGGAGGACAGGTACTTGAACACTGAAGCTTTCTTT. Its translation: CASSVGEDRYLNTEAFF.

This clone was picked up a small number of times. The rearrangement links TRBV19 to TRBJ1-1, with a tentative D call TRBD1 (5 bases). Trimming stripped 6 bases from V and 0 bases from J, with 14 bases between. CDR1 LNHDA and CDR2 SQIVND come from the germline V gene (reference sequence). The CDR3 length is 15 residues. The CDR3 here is CASRSPQGMNTEAFF. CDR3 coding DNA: TGTGCCAGTAGGTCCCCGCAGGGAATGAACACTGAAGCTTTCTTT.

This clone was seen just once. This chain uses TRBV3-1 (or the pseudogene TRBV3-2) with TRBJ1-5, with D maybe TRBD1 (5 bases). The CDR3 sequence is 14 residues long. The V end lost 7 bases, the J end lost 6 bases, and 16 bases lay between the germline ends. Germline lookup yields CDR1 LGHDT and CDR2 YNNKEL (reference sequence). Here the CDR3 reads CASTSSGGTQPQHF. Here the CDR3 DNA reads TGTGCCAGCACCTCGTCCGGGGGGACTCAGCCCCAGCATTTT.

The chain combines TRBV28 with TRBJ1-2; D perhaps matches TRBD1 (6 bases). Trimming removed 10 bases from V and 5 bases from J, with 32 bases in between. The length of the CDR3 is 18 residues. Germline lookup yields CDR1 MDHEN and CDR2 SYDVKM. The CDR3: CAISGGSSRTASGYGYTF. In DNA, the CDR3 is TGTGCCATTTCTGGGGGTAGCTCTCGGACAGCGAGTGGGTATGGCTACACCTTC.

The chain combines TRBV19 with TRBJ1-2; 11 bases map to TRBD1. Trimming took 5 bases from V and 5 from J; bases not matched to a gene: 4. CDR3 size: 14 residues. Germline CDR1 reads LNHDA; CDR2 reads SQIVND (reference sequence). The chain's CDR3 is CASSEGQGVYGYTF. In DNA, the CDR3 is TGTGCCAGTAGTGAGGGACAGGGGGTGTATGGCTACACCTTC.

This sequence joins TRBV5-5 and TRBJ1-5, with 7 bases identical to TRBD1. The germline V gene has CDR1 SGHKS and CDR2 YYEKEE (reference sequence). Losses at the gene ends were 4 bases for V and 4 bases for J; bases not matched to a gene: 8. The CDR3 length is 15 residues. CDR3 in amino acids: CASSRGQSENQPQHF. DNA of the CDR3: TGTGCCAGCAGCCGGGGACAGTCCGAAAATCAGCCCCAGCATTTT.

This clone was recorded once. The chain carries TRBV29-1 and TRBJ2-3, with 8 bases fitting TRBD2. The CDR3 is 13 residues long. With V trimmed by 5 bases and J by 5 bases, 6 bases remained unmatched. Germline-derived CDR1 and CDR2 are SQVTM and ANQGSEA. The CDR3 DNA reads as TGCAGCGTTCAGCGGGGGACCGGAGATACGCAGTATTTT. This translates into CSVQRGTGDTQYF.

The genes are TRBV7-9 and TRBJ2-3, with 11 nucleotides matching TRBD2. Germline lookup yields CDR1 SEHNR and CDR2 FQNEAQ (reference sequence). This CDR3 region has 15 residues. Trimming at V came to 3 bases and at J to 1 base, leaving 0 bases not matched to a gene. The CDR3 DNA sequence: TGTGCCAGCAGCTTGGGACTAGCGGGCACAGATACGCAGTATTTT. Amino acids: CASSLGLAGTDTQYF.

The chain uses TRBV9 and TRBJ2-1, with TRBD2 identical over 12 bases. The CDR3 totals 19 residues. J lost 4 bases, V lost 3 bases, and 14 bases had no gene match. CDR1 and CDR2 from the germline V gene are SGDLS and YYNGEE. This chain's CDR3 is CASSARMKRLAGDYNEQFF. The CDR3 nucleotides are TGTGCCAGCAGCGCAAGGATGAAAAGACTAGCGGGGGATTACAATGAGCAGTTCTTC.

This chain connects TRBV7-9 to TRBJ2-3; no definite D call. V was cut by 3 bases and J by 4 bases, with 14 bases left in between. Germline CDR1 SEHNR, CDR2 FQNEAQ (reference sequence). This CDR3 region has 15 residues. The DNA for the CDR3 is TGTGCCAGCAGCTTCTTGTCAGGATCGGCAGATACGCAGTATTTT. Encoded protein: CASSFLSGSADTQYF.

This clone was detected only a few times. This CDR3 reads CASTGILGTGPEKLFF. Here the CDR3 DNA reads TGTGCCAGTACCGGGATCTTGGGGACAGGCCCGGAAAAACTGTTTTTT. This chain uses TRBV19 with TRBJ1-4, with 8 bases identical to TRBD1. V was pared by 7 bases and J by 8 bases, with 15 bases of the junction left unmatched. Germline V gene lookup returns CDR1 LNHDA and CDR2 SQIVND (reference sequence). This CDR3 comprises 16 residues.